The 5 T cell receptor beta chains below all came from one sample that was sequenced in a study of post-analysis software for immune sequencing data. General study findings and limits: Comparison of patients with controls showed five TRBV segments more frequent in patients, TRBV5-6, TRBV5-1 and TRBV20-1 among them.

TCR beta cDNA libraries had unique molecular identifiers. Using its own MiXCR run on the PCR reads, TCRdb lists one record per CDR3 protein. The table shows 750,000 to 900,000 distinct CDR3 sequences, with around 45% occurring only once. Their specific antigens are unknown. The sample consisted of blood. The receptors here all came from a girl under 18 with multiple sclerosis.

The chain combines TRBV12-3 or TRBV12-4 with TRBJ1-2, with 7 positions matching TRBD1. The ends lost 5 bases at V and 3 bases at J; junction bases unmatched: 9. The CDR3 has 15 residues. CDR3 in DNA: TGTGCCAGCAGTGGCTTCGACAGGGTCGACTATGGCTACACCTTC. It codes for CASSGFDRVDYGYTF.

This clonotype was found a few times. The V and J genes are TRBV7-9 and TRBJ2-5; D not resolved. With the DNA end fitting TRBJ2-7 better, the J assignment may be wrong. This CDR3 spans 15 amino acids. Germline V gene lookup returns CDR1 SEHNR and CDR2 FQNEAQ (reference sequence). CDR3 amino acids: CASSLGLGQSDEQYF. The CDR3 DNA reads TGTGCCAGCAGCTTAGGTCTCGGTCAGTCCGACGAGCAGTACTTC.

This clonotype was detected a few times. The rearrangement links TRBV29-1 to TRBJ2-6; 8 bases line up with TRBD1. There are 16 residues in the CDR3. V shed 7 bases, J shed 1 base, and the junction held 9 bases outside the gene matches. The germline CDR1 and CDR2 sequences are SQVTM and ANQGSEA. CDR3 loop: CSAVTGVRSGANVLTF. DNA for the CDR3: TGCAGCGCCGTGACAGGGGTTAGGTCTGGGGCCAACGTCCTGACTTTC.

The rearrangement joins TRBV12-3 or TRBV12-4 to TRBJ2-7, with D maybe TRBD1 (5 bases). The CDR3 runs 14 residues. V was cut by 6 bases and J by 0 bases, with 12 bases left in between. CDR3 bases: TGTGCCAGCAGCTCCCAGACAGTCTCCTACGAGCAGTACTTC. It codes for CASSSQTVSYEQYF.

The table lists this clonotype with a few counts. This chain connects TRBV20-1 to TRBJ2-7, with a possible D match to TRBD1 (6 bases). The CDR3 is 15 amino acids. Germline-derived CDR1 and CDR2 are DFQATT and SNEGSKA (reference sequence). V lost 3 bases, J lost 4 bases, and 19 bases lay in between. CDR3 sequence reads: CSASPGSRGFYEQYF. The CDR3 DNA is TGCAGTGCTAGCCCCGGTAGTAGGGGGTTTTACGAGCAGTACTTC.